This record concerns one TCR beta chain sequence. What it recognizes is unknown. These data are taken from a study of T cells expressing NK-cell markers. Study details: Among the eight sequenced donors, seven tested HCMV-seropositive and one tested seronegative.

CDR3 size: 18 residues. CDR1 is DFQATT and CDR2 is SNEGSKA in the germline V gene (reference sequence). Study findings and constraints: What remained unclear was the HCMV specificity of expanded NKG2C+ T cell clones. In several donors, dominant clonotypes made up about 28.3-65% of CD3+CD56-NKG2C+ cells.

TCRdb reprocessed the 5' RACE reads, keeping one entry per CDR3 protein, no DNA. The sample shows about 390,000 distinct CDR3 sequences, and about 10% sits with its ten largest clones. The clonotype originates from a woman aged 50 to 60 in good health. V and J are TRBV20-1 and TRBJ2-7; TCRdb lists TRBD2, though no DNA is available to test this call. The source material was blood T cells: a sorted CD56 or NKG2C T cell subset, CD4+ or CD8+ T cells, or bulk PBMC T cells (not recorded which). The CDR3 sequence: CSARVGTSGRAVGSEQYF.